A single TCR beta chain is shown here with its context. Antigen specificity is unknown. Sorted subsets were amplified in replicate PCRs using around 200 ng DNA, around 30,000 T cell genomes. TCRdb keeps only in-frame clones here, not all; method: immunoSEQ multiplex PCR. The table records around 1.5 million clones, around 98% of them present only once. This sample was taken from a study of shared clonotypes between healthy human individuals. Study results and limitations: A small donor pool kept down the genetic and exposure-history diversity that was represented.

This TCR derives from a man aged 25-45 years in good health. Input material: naive CD4+ T cells sorted from blood. Regarding subset: CD45RA+ positively selected.

The CDR3 sequence is CASSLTTGSTHNEQFF. The CDR3 bases are TGTGCCAGCAGCTTAACAACCGGGAGCACCCACAATGAGCAGTTCTTC. The chain joins TRBV7-3 to TRBJ2-1; D is possibly TRBD2 (6 bases). Germline CDR1 reads SGHTA; CDR2 reads FQGTGA. Trimming pared 0 bases from V and 5 bases from J, leaving 14 bases between. This CDR3 spans 16 amino acids.